These T cell receptor beta chains were read from a single sample in a study of beta chain features in type 1 diabetes. Clones were sequenced by immunoSEQ multiplex PCR, and TCRdb holds only the in-frame ones, with some missing. The table records about 930,000 clones, roughly a sixth of them present only once. The sequenced sample was naive CD4+ T cells from blood. The receptors originated from a woman in her late teens or twenties in good health. CDR3s include the opening cysteine and the closing phenylalanine or tryptophan. A D gene is named only where the DNA matches it firmly. Only part of the rows carry a size: once, few, many, or a class if the clone is expanded.

V gene	clone size	J gene	D gene	CDR3 DNA	CDR3 protein
TRBV25-1	few	TRBJ1-3	-	TGTGCCAGCAGTGAGTCCCTCTCTGGAAACACCATATATTTT	CASSESLSGNTIYF
TRBV7-2	-	TRBJ2-1	-	-	CASSFWRGTSGVVEQFF
TRBV23-1	-	TRBJ2-4	TRBD1	TGCGCCAGCAGTCAGGTATCCGCGGACAGGGGGCAAGAAAACATTCAGTACTTC	CASSQVSADRGQENIQYF
TRBV2	few	TRBJ2-3	TRBD2	TGTGCCAGCGCCGGGACTAGGTATACGCAGTATTTT	CASAGTRYTQYF
TRBV27	-	TRBJ2-3	-	TGTGCCAGCAGTCGTTTGGGAGGCACAGATACGCAGTATTTT	CASSRLGGTDTQYF
TRBV11-2	-	TRBJ2-7	-	TGTGCCAGCAGCTTAGTTCTGATGTACGAGCAGTACTTC	CASSLVLMYEQYF
TRBV6-5	-	TRBJ2-1	TRBD1	TGTGCCAGCAGTTCCGGGACAGCCAATTCCTACAATGAGCAGTTCTTC	CASSSGTANSYNEQFF
TRBV4-3	few	TRBJ1-5	-	TGCGCCAGCAGCCAATCAGCTAGCAATCAGCCCCAGCATTTT	CASSQSASNQPQHF
TRBV6-6	few	TRBJ2-3	TRBD1	TGTGCCAGCAGCTCGAGTCAGGGGGCCGGGGCGCAGTATTTT	CASSSSQGAGAQYF
TRBV11-1	few	TRBJ1-1	-	TGTGCCAGCAGCCCTAAAGCCGGCACCACTGAAGCTTTCTTT	CASSPKAGTTEAFF
TRBV20-1	-	TRBJ1-2	-	TGCAGTGCTAGTGGGAGCTATGGCTACACCTTC	CSASGSYGYTF
TRBV5-4	few	TRBJ2-6	-	TGTGCCAGCAGACGGTCTGGGGCCAACGTCCTGACTTTC	CASRRSGANVLTF
TRBV5-4	-	TRBJ2-2	-	TGTGCCAGCAGGTCCGAGGCGGGGTACACCGGGGAGCTGTTTTTT	CASRSEAGYTGELFF
TRBV19	few	TRBJ1-1	-	TGTGCCAGTAGTGGATACACTGAAGCTTTCTTT	CASSGYTEAFF
TRBV7-9	-	TRBJ1-4	-	TGTGCCAGCAGCTTGTGGGTAACAGGAAATGAAAAACTGTTTTTT	CASSLWVTGNEKLFF
TRBV6-1	few	TRBJ1-1	TRBD1	TGTGCCAGCAGTCGCCGGACAGGTGGCACTGAAGCTTTCTTT	CASSRRTGGTEAFF
TRBV2	-	TRBJ1-4	-	TGTGCCAGCAGCAGGGAGGGAAATGAAAAACTGTTTTTT	CASSREGNEKLFF
TRBV13	few	TRBJ1-2	-	TGTGCCAGCAGCGATCTTGTTAGGGGGTCTTATGGCTACACCTTC	CASSDLVRGSYGYTF
TRBV5-1	few	TRBJ2-3	-	TGCGCCAGCAGCATCCTCGGGGACACAGATACGCAGTATTTT	CASSILGDTDTQYF
TRBV18	-	TRBJ2-7	-	TGTGCCAGCTCACACGGCGGCGGACGCTCCTACGAGCAGTACTTC	CASSHGGGRSYEQYF
TRBV7-9	-	TRBJ1-1	TRBD1	TGTGCCAGCAGCTTCCCTACAGGGGGCGGGTTGGCTGAAGCTTTCTTT	CASSFPTGGGLAEAFF
TRBV11-2	few	TRBJ2-7	-	TGTGCCAGCAGCCCCTTCTCGGAGCAGTACTTC	CASSPFSEQYF
TRBV7-2	few	TRBJ2-5	-	TGTGCCAGCAGCTCGGTATGGCAAGAGACCCAGTACTTC	CASSSVWQETQYF
TRBV7-3	-	TRBJ2-1	TRBD2	TGTGCCAGCAGCTTATTCCCGGGACTAGCGGGAGTAAATGAGCAGTTCTTC	CASSLFPGLAGVNEQFF
TRBV5-4	few	TRBJ1-4	-	TGTGCCAGCAGCTCATCCGGGACGTTAAATGAAAAACTGTTTTTT	CASSSSGTLNEKLFF
TRBV5-8	few	TRBJ2-5	-	TGTGCCAGCAGCTTGAGGCTGGTAGGGAAGACCCAGTACTTC	CASSLRLVGKTQYF
TRBV29-1	few	TRBJ2-5	-	TGCAGCGTTGAAGGCAGTTATAGACAAGAGACCCAGTACTTC	CSVEGSYRQETQYF
TRBV18	few	TRBJ2-3	-	TGTGCCAGCTCACCACTTGAACGGCTCACAGATACGCAGTATTTT	CASSPLERLTDTQYF
TRBV7-3	-	TRBJ2-1	-	TGTGCCAGTAGCTTAGGATCCGGGACAACGTCCTACAATGAGCAGTTCTTC	CASSLGSGTTSYNEQFF
TRBV10-3	few	TRBJ1-1	TRBD1	TGTGCCATCAGATGGGACAGCATGAACACTGAAGCTTTCTTT	CAIRWDSMNTEAFF
TRBV29-1	few	TRBJ2-7	TRBD2	TGCAGCGTTACGGGACTAGCGGGATTCTACGAGCAGTACTTC	CSVTGLAGFYEQYF
TRBV4-3	few	TRBJ1-2	-	TGCGCCAGCAGCCCTCGACAGAGCGATGGCTACACCTTC	CASSPRQSDGYTF
TRBV28	-	TRBJ2-1	-	TGTGCCAGCACTTCCCCCCCAACTGAGCAGTTCTTC	CASTSPPTEQFF
TRBV29-1	-	TRBJ1-2	-	TGCAGCGTTGGTATGCACCATGGCTACACCTTC	CSVGMHHGYTF
TRBV7-9	-	TRBJ2-1	-	TGTGCCAGCAGCTTAGACTACTCCTACAATGAGCAGTTCTTC	CASSLDYSYNEQFF
TRBV12-5	-	TRBJ2-2	-	TGTGCTAGTGGTATCGACGGTTACACCGGGGAGCTGTTTTTT	CASGIDGYTGELFF
TRBV29-1	few	TRBJ1-4	-	TGCAGCGTAAGACAGGTCCTCAATGAAAAACTGTTTTTT	CSVRQVLNEKLFF
TRBV29-1	-	TRBJ2-5	-	TGCAGCGTTGAGCTCCAAGAGACCCAGTACTTC	CSVELQETQYF
TRBV5-1	-	TRBJ2-3	TRBD2	TGCGCCAGCAGCTTGGAGCTAGCGGGAGTACGAGATACGCAGTATTTT	CASSLELAGVRDTQYF
TRBV2	-	TRBJ2-2	TRBD2	TGTGCCAGCAATGGACTAGCCGGGGAGCTGTTTTTT	CASNGLAGELFF
TRBV18	-	TRBJ2-7	-	TGTGCCAGCTCTCCTGTGGTAGCGGCAACCTACGAGCAGTACTTC	CASSPVVAATYEQYF
TRBV5-4	-	TRBJ2-1	TRBD2	TGTGCCAGCAGCTTTAGCGGGAGAGTAGATGAGCAGTTCTTC	CASSFSGRVDEQFF
TRBV15	few	TRBJ2-3	-	TGTGCCACCAGCAGAGCCGCCTCCGGAGATACGCAGTATTTT	CATSRAASGDTQYF
TRBV2	few	TRBJ1-5	-	TGTGCCAGCAAAGTCAGCAATAGCAATCAGCCCCAGCATTTT	CASKVSNSNQPQHF
TRBV9	few	TRBJ2-1	-	TGTGCCAGCAGCGTAGACGTGGGGTTAGCCCCTCGGAATGAGCAGTTCTTC	CASSVDVGLAPRNEQFF
TRBV29-1	few	TRBJ2-3	-	TGCAGCGCCGTCCACGGCGGGAAAATAGATACGCAGTATTTT	CSAVHGGKIDTQYF
TRBV5-8	-	TRBJ2-3	-	TGTGCCAGCAGCACCGACAGCACAGATACGCAGTATTTT	CASSTDSTDTQYF
TRBV18	few	TRBJ1-1	-	TGTGCCAGCTCACCACTCGGGGGTGCAATGAACACTGAAGCTTTCTTT	CASSPLGGAMNTEAFF
TRBV4-3	-	TRBJ2-4	-	TGCGCCAGCAGCCAAGGGATACAGACCCACACCGGAGACATTCAGTACTTC	CASSQGIQTHTGDIQYF
TRBV7-8	-	TRBJ1-1	TRBD1	TGTGCCAGCAGCTCTATAGACAGGGGGCTGCGAGCTTTCTTT	CASSSIDRGLRAFF
TRBV7-3	-	TRBJ2-4	-	TGTGCCAGCAGCTTAGGGGCGGGAATGGGCATTCAGTACTTC	CASSLGAGMGIQYF
TRBV28	-	TRBJ1-2	-	TGTGCCAGCAGTTTCGGGCAGGGCTATGGCTACACCTTC	CASSFGQGYGYTF
TRBV5-6	few	TRBJ2-3	-	TGTGCCAGCAGCTTGTTACTAGCAGATACGCAGTATTTT	CASSLLLADTQYF
TRBV11-2	-	TRBJ2-1	TRBD2	TGTGCCAGCAGCCAAGAAGTGGGAGGGTATGAGCAGTTCTTC	CASSQEVGGYEQFF
TRBV6-6	-	TRBJ2-3	TRBD1	TGTGCCAGCAGTAGCGGACAGGGTGTTACAGATACGCAGTATTTT	CASSSGQGVTDTQYF
TRBV7-9	-	TRBJ2-3	-	TGTGCCAGCAGCTTAGACAGAGATACGCAGTATTTT	CASSLDRDTQYF